This T cell receptor beta chain derives from a study of CD8+CD57+ T cells in acquired aplastic anemia. Genomic DNA templated the TCR beta VDJ and CDR3 profiling. One entry per CDR3 protein, called by TCRdb with MiXCR from the reads. The data contain 170,000 or so distinct CDR3 sequences, 55% to 65% of them singletons. All sequencing subjects had displayed CD8+CD57+ cell expansion on flow cytometry. The table lists this clonotype with a count of one. In germline, CDR1 is MGHDK, CDR2 SYGVNS. The length of the CDR3 is 15 residues. The junction had 7 bases not matched to a gene; V was cut back by 4 bases and J by 7 bases.

The sample comprised sorted CD4+, CD8+, or CD8+CD57+ T cells (not recorded which) from PBMCs. The rearrangement joins TRBV25-1 to TRBJ1-1, with 12 bases lining up with TRBD1. This clonotype was obtained from a human donor with aplastic anemia. CDR3 sequence reads: CASSAAGQGAFEAFF. The CDR3 coding sequence is TGTGCCAGCAGTGCAGCGGGACAGGGGGCTTTTGAAGCTTTCTTT.